One sample yielded the 30 T cell receptor beta chains listed below, sequenced in a study of cytomegalovirus exposure and HLA in healthy donors. The PCR was carried out with 60 Vbeta primers and 13 Jbeta primers. Sequenced by immunoSEQ multiplex PCR; TCRdb stores in-frame clones only, minus some. The sample lists 120,000 to 150,000 clones, about 72% occurring once. The sample comprised PBMCs. The receptors originated from a middle-aged man in good health and CMV-seronegative.

Comment on this clone: The sample holds other DNA sequences that translate to the same CDR3. The rearrangement links TRBV9 to TRBJ1-2, with D perhaps matching TRBD1 (5 bases). The CDR3 runs 12 residues. CDR1 is SGDLS, CDR2 YYNGEE, per germline. V was pared by 4 bases and J by 7 bases, with 11 bases between. The CDR3 here is CASSSPRGGYTF. The CDR3 coding sequence is TGTGCCAGCAGCTCCCCTAGGGGTGGCTACACCTTC.

This clone was picked up one time. The V call is TRBV6-5, the J call TRBJ1-2; 9 nucleotides agree with TRBD1. CDR1 MNHEY and CDR2 SVGAGI come from the germline V gene. The ends lost 6 bases at V and 7 bases at J; junction bases unmatched: 6. The CDR3 is made up of 13 amino acids. The CDR3 reads CASSLDRGGGYTF. DNA for the CDR3: TGTGCCAGCAGCCTAGACAGGGGGGGTGGCTACACCTTC.

The V and J genes are TRBV27 and TRBJ1-5; D possibly corresponds to TRBD1 (6 bases). Germline V gene data show CDR1 as MNHEY and CDR2 as SMNVEV (reference sequence). The V end was cut by 0 bases, the J end by 7 bases, with 10 bases between. The CDR3 is 14 residues long. CDR3 sequence: CASSLSGGRQPQHF. CDR3 DNA sequence: TGTGCCAGCAGTTTATCCGGGGGGCGGCAGCCCCAGCATTTT.

The genes are TRBV30 and TRBJ2-1; D perhaps matches TRBD1 (5 bases). Deletions cut 1 base from V and 9 bases from J, with 16 bases between. This CDR3 is 14 amino acids long. CDR1 is GTSNPN, CDR2 SVGIG, per germline (reference sequence). The CDR3 nucleotides are TGTGCCTGGAGTGGGCTTTTCTCAGGGCGTGAGCAGTTCTTC. It codes for CAWSGLFSGREQFF.

In its sample, this clone was seen a few times. This chain connects TRBV19 to TRBJ1-5; D is unresolved. Trimming stripped 5 bases from V and 7 bases from J, with 18 bases between. Germline-derived CDR1 and CDR2 are LNHDA and SQIVND (reference sequence). The CDR3 spans 15 residues. The CDR3 here is CASSASGGSYQPQHF. CDR3 bases: TGTGCCAGTAGTGCCTCGGGAGGTTCTTACCAGCCCCAGCATTTT.

The rearrangement links TRBV7-6 to TRBJ2-1, with 9 bases fitting TRBD2. The CDR3 contains 16 residues. Trimming cost V 7 bases and J 9 bases; bases outside gene matches: 16. Germline V gene lookup returns CDR1 SGHVS and CDR2 FNYEAQ. This CDR3 reads CASTPEASGTRSEQFF. The CDR3 nucleotides are TGTGCCAGCACTCCAGAGGCTAGCGGGACGCGAAGTGAGCAGTTCTTC. Complete variable domain (other parts from reference TRBV7-6 and TRBJ2-1): GAGVSQSPRYKVTKRGQDVALRCDPISGHVSLYWYRQALGQGPEFLTYFNYEAQQDKSGLPNDRFSAERPEGSISTLTIQRTEQRDSAMYRCASTPEASGTRSEQFFGPGTRLTVL.

This clone appeared once. The chain uses TRBV28 and TRBJ1-2; a weak D match, TRBD1 (5 bases). The CDR3 loop spans 14 amino acids. Trimming took off 6 bases at V and 10 bases at J, with 21 bases between the two ends. Germline V gene data show CDR1 as MDHEN and CDR2 as SYDVKM. The CDR3 bases are TGTGCCAGCAGGAACGCGGCGGGGCCTAGAGACTACACCTTC. Protein: CASRNAAGPRDYTF.

This chain connects TRBV6-5 to TRBJ1-2, with 7 positions matching TRBD1. J lost 7 bases, V lost 5 bases, and 4 bases had no gene match. The CDR3 is 12 amino acids. Germline-derived CDR1 and CDR2 are MNHEY and SVGAGI. The CDR3 loop reads CASSRTGVGYTF. CDR3 DNA: TGTGCCAGCAGTCGGACAGGCGTTGGCTACACCTTC.

The rearrangement joins TRBV19 to TRBJ2-3; D gene ambiguous. Germline assignment: CDR1 LNHDA and CDR2 SQIVND (reference sequence). Trimming pared 3 bases from V and 0 bases from J, leaving 7 bases between. This CDR3 has 14 amino acids. The DNA for the CDR3 is TGTGCCAGTAGTATCTCAGGAAGCACAGATACGCAGTATTTT. Amino acid sequence: CASSISGSTDTQYF.

The V gene is TRBV20-1, the J gene TRBJ2-5; D not certain. V lost 3 bases to trimming and J lost 8 bases, with 7 bases between them. Germline CDR1 reads DFQATT; CDR2 reads SNEGSKA (reference sequence). The CDR3 runs to 10 residues. CDR3 region: CSASYGTQYF. The CDR3 coding sequence is TGCAGTGCTAGTTATGGCACCCAGTACTTC.

This chain uses TRBV6-6 with TRBJ2-5; 12 bases fit TRBD2. V lost 8 bases and J lost 2; bases outside the gene matches: 3. CDR1 and CDR2 from the germline V gene are MNHNY and SVGAGI (reference sequence). CDR3 length: 14 amino acids. The CDR3 loop is CASRLAGEQETQYF. CDR3 DNA sequence: TGTGCCAGCCGACTAGCGGGAGAACAAGAGACCCAGTACTTC.

The rearrangement uses TRBV7-9 and TRBJ1-2; TRBD1 matches at 7 bases. CDR3 length equals 13 residues. Germline trimming cut 5 bases from V and 4 bases from J; bases unmatched to any gene: 4. CDR1 and CDR2 (germline): SEHNR, FQNEAQ (reference sequence). CDR3 in DNA: TGTGCCAGCAGCGGACAGGACCGCTATGGCTACACCTTC. Its protein product is CASSGQDRYGYTF.

This clone was detected once. This rearrangement joins TRBV5-1 to TRBJ1-1; D gene uncertain. The germline V gene has CDR1 SGHRS and CDR2 YFSETQ. The CDR3 consists of 14 residues. Trimming took 4 bases from V and 0 from J, leaving 10 bases between them. CDR3: CASSSDGMNTEAFF. CDR3 bases: TGCGCCAGCAGCAGCGACGGCATGAACACTGAAGCTTTCTTT.

The chain joins TRBV12-5 to TRBJ1-5, with 9 positions matching TRBD1. CDR1 LGHNT and CDR2 FRNRAP come from the germline V gene. The CDR3 extends over 16 amino acids. After removal of 3 bases from V and 6 bases from J, the junction contained 9 bases not matched to a gene. The CDR3 DNA reads TGTGCTAGTGGTTTTCGGGGGACAGGGAGGCCTCAGCCCCAGCATTTT. Its protein is CASGFRGTGRPQPQHF.

This clone was picked up a small number of times. The chain has TRBV7-9 and TRBJ1-4; a weak D match, TRBD1 (5 bases). V was shortened by 1 base and J by 6 bases, with 9 bases between the two germline ends. This CDR3 has 14 residues. Germline V gives CDR1 SEHNR, CDR2 FQNEAQ (reference sequence). The DNA of the CDR3 is TGTGCCAGCAGCTTAGAGCAGGGTTATGAAAAACTGTTTTTT. Its translation is CASSLEQGYEKLFF.

This rearrangement joins TRBV7-7 to TRBJ2-5; 11 bases are shared with TRBD1. V shed 5 bases, J shed 5 bases, and the junction held 7 bases outside the gene matches. The CDR3 sequence is 15 residues long. The germline V gene encodes CDR1 SSHAT and CDR2 FNYEAQ (reference sequence). CDR3 coding DNA: TGTGCCAGCAGCACCGGACAGGGGGCATGGGAGACCCAGTACTTC. The encoded protein is CASSTGQGAWETQYF.

The CDR3 region has the DNA TGTGCCAGCAGCTTCGCGTACAATGAGCAGTTCTTC. This codes for CASSFAYNEQFF. The chain uses TRBV7-8 and TRBJ2-1, with D unresolved. V lost 3 bases, J lost 4 bases, and 4 bases lay in between. Looked up from germline, CDR1 is SGHVS and CDR2 is FQNEAQ. This CDR3 region has 12 residues.

This chain uses TRBV18 with TRBJ1-5, with a tentative D call TRBD1 (5 bases). V lost 3 bases, J lost 7 bases, and 13 bases lay in between. Germline loops: CDR1 KGHSH, CDR2 LQKENI. The length of the CDR3 is 14 residues. The CDR3 DNA reads TGTGCCAGCTCACCCCCGGGGGATGGGCAGCCCCAGCATTTT. It translates to CASSPPGDGQPQHF. Using reference TRBV18 and TRBJ1-5 for the parts outside the CDR3, the full variable domain is NAGVMQNPRHLVRRRGQEARLRCSPMKGHSHVYWYRQLPEEGLKFMVYLQKENIIDESGMPKERFSAEFPKEGPSILRIQQVVRGDSAAYFCASSPPGDGQPQHFGDGTRLSIL.

V is TRBV7-3 and J is TRBJ2-1; TRBD2 matches 10 bases. This CDR3 has 16 residues. From germline, CDR1 is SGHTA and CDR2 FQGTGA. Trimming removed 4 bases from V and 1 base from J; junction bases left unmatched: 4. The CDR3 is CASSSLAGASYNEQFF. The CDR3 DNA reads as TGTGCCAGCAGCTCGCTAGCGGGGGCGTCCTACAATGAGCAGTTCTTC.

This chain connects TRBV19 to TRBJ2-3; D gene uncertain. The CDR3 spans 14 residues. The germline CDR1 and CDR2 sequences are LNHDA and SQIVND (reference sequence). V was pared by 6 bases and J by 1 base, with 11 bases between. The CDR3 spells CASSQRDGTDTQYF. CDR3 nucleotides: TGTGCCAGTAGCCAAAGAGATGGCACAGATACGCAGTATTTT. Complete variable domain (other parts from reference TRBV19 and TRBJ2-3): DGGITQSPKYLFRKEGQNVTLSCEQNLNHDAMYWYRQDPGQGLRLIYYSQIVNDFQKGDIAEGYSVSREKKESFPLTVTSAQKNPTAFYLCASSQRDGTDTQYFGPGTRLTVL.

This chain joins TRBV28 and TRBJ2-7, with 9 bases identical to TRBD2. The CDR3 is 13 residues long. The J segment lost 6 bases and the V segment lost 6 bases, leaving 6 bases of the junction unmatched. Per germline, CDR1 MDHEN and CDR2 SYDVKM. CDR3 sequence: CASRVGLASEQYF. The DNA of the CDR3 is TGTGCCAGCAGGGTTGGACTAGCGAGCGAGCAGTACTTC.

The rearrangement joins TRBV18 to TRBJ2-7, with 9 positions matching TRBD1. Trimming at V came to 6 bases and at J to 5 bases, leaving 11 bases not matched to a gene. This CDR3 is 15 amino acids long. Germline values: CDR1 KGHSH, CDR2 LQKENI. The CDR3 nucleotides read TGTGCCAGCTCGGAAACAGGGGGCAGACTACACGAGCAGTACTTC. This gives the protein CASSETGGRLHEQYF. Combining the CDR3 with reference TRBV18 and TRBJ2-7 gives the whole variable domain NAGVMQNPRHLVRRRGQEARLRCSPMKGHSHVYWYRQLPEEGLKFMVYLQKENIIDESGMPKERFSAEFPKEGPSILRIQQVVRGDSAAYFCASSETGGRLHEQYFGPGTRLTVT.

The chain uses TRBV19 and TRBJ1-1; D remains unclear. The CDR3 spans 14 residues. Germline assignment: CDR1 LNHDA and CDR2 SQIVND (reference sequence). Trimming took 3 bases from V and 5 from J, leaving 13 bases between them. The CDR3 DNA follows: TGTGCCAGTAGTATCCCGGAGCGGGAAACTGAAGCTTTCTTT. This gives the protein CASSIPERETEAFF. Filled out from reference TRBV19 and TRBJ1-1, the complete variable domain reads DGGITQSPKYLFRKEGQNVTLSCEQNLNHDAMYWYRQDPGQGLRLIYYSQIVNDFQKGDIAEGYSVSREKKESFPLTVTSAQKNPTAFYLCASSIPERETEAFFGQGTRLTVV.

This clone was found a few times. J is TRBJ1-1 and V is TRBV4-1; 7 positions agree with TRBD1. This CDR3 is built from 16 residues. With V trimmed by 0 bases and J by 0 bases, 4 bases remained unmatched. The germline V gene encodes CDR1 MGHRA and CDR2 YSYEKL. The CDR3 sequence: CASSQEWQGVNTEAFF. The CDR3 nucleotides read TGCGCCAGCAGCCAAGAGTGGCAGGGGGTGAACACTGAAGCTTTCTTT.

This clone was observed a handful of times. The gene calls are TRBV6-5 and TRBJ1-1; TRBD1 matches at 8 bases. The CDR3 covers 14 residues. From germline, CDR1 is MNHEY and CDR2 SVGAGI. V lost 9 bases to trimming and J lost 5 bases; unmatched junction nucleotides: 11. CDR3 bases: TGTGCCAGTCTAGGGACAGGCGGATTTACTGAAGCTTTCTTT. It translates to CASLGTGGFTEAFF.

This clone has a single count. DNA for the CDR3: TGTGCAAGTCGCTTAGCCCAATCTAGCGGGGGGGAGGACGAGCAGTACTTC. This codes for CASRLAQSSGGEDEQYF. The chain has TRBV12-2 and TRBJ2-7; no check of the table's D call, TRBD2, against the DNA was made. TRBV12-2 is a listed pseudogene. The CDR3 loop spans 17 amino acids.

The V and J genes are TRBV6-8 and TRBJ2-7, with TRBD1 matching over 10 bases. Trimming took 6 bases from V and 4 from J; bases not matched to a gene: 9. Germline V gene sequence: CDR1 MNHGY, CDR2 SAAAGT. The CDR3 contains 15 residues. CDR3 protein: CASRPEGQGNYEQYF. As DNA, the CDR3 is TGTGCCAGCAGGCCGGAGGGACAGGGGAATTACGAGCAGTACTTC.

This chain connects TRBV6-6 to TRBJ2-7; D is perhaps TRBD2 (5 bases). Germline V lookup: CDR1 MNHNY, CDR2 SVGAGI (reference sequence). The CDR3 extends over 12 amino acids. Trimming removed 5 bases at V and 6 bases at J, with 11 bases between. The DNA of the CDR3 is TGTGCCAGCAGTCCCGGACTTGGCGAGCAGTACTTC. It codes for CASSPGLGEQYF.

V and J are TRBV4-2 and TRBJ2-5; D uncertain. Trimming stripped 3 bases from V and 1 base from J, with 9 bases between. This CDR3 spans 14 amino acids. Germline V CDR1 and CDR2: LGHNA, YNFKEQ. In DNA form, the CDR3 reads TGTGCCAGCAGCCAGGAACAGCTCCAAGAGACCCAGTACTTC. Its protein is CASSQEQLQETQYF.

The chain combines TRBV9 with TRBJ2-1; perhaps TRBD1 as D (6 bases). The CDR3 spans 14 residues. Germline V CDR1 and CDR2: SGDLS, YYNGEE. The V end lost 3 bases, the J end lost 6 bases, and 13 bases lay between the germline ends. As DNA, the CDR3 is TGTGCCAGCAGCGGAAACAGGGAAATCAATGAGCAGTTCTTC. It codes for CASSGNREINEQFF.